This TCR beta chain stems from a study of molecular identifiers for immune sequencing clone quantification. Study-wide points: Highly expanded clone sizes could end up underestimated if a barcode were shared by identical TCR molecules.

For this clonotype: Its antigen is not identified.

Germline V gene sequence: CDR1 SGHVS, CDR2 FNYEAQ. CDR3 size: 16 residues. Between the trimmed V and J ends, which lost 0 bases and 5 bases, there was a span of 14 bases. TCRdb recomputed calls from the PCR reads with MiXCR, one row per CDR3 protein. The table lists over 85,000 distinct CDR3 sequences, 30% to 35% of them singletons. The material sequenced was naive CD8+ T cells from blood, with Jurkat cell RNA spiked in. Subset specified: FACS-sorted CD8+CD4-CCR7+CD45RA+ naive T cells. V and J are TRBV7-6 and TRBJ2-1; no clear D. The sequence was obtained from a human donor in good health. Some libraries in this study had Jurkat cell RNA spiked in. CDR3 coding DNA: TGTGCCAGCAGCTTAGCGCTCTGGGGTAGACACAATGAGCAGTTCTTC. As protein: CASSLALWGRHNEQFF.